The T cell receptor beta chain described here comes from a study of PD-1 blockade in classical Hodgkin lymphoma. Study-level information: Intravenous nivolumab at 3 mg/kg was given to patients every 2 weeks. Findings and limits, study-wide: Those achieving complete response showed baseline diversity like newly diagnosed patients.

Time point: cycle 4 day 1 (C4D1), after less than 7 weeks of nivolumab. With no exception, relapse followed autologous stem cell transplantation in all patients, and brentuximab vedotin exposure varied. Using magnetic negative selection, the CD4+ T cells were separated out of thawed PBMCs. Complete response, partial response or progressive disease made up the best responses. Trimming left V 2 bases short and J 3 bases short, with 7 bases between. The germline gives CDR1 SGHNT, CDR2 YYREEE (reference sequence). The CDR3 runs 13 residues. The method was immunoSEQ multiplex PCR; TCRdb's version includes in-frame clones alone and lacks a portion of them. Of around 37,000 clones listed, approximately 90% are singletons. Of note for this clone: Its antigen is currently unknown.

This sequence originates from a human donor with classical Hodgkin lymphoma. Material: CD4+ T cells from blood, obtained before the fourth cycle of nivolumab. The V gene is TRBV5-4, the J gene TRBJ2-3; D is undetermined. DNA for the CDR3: TGTGCCAGCAGCTTTCAGGCTACAGATACGCAGTATTTT. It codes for CASSFQATDTQYF.